The TCR beta chain described here comes from a study of cytomegalovirus exposure and HLA in healthy donors. Study results and limitations: Associated with cytomegalovirus, according to the listing, were around 160 TCR beta chains.

For this clone: Its antigen remains unknown.

Sequencing used immunoSEQ multiplex PCR; TCRdb keeps in-frame clones, though not all of them. The repertoire includes 55,000 to 65,000 clones, around 90% of them detected once, and roughly 3% sits in the top ten. Germline V CDR1 and CDR2: MNHEY, SMNVEV (reference sequence). V shed 3 bases and J 4 bases; nucleotides not matched to a gene: 12. The CDR3 runs 17 residues. The rearrangement joins TRBV27 to TRBJ2-1; 7 nucleotides line up with TRBD1. The sample taken for sequencing was PBMCs. The sequence came from a man aged 18 to 35 in good health and CMV-seronegative. The CDR3 reads CASSFTAWDRRYNEQFF. Written as DNA, the CDR3 is TGTGCCAGCAGTTTCACCGCTTGGGACAGAAGATACAATGAGCAGTTCTTC.